The 16 T cell receptor beta chains listed next were all sequenced from one sample in a study of T cells in Graves' hyperthyroidism and ophthalmopathy. RNA transcripts provided the source from which TCR beta CDR3 regions were amplified. First-round RT-PCR targeting the TCR CDR3 was performed with the HTBI primer set. TCRdb recomputed calls from the multiplex PCR reads with MiXCR, one row per CDR3 protein. The sample records approximately 870,000 distinct CDR3 sequences, around 39% being singletons. The specimen sequenced was blood. These receptors came from a man aged 18 to 30 with Graves' hyperthyroidism.

In this sample, this clonotype turned up a few times. The chain combines TRBV5-1 with TRBJ2-7; D unresolved. Germline V lookup: CDR1 SGHRS, CDR2 YFSETQ. The CDR3 consists of 14 residues. V was clipped by 0 bases and J by 2 bases, with 9 bases between them. CDR3 amino acids: CASSLDDAPYEQYF. DNA of the CDR3: TGCGCCAGCAGCTTGGATGATGCCCCCTACGAGCAGTACTTC.

This clonotype was seen repeatedly, ten times or more. The rearrangement uses TRBV29-1 and TRBJ2-7; D gene uncertain. CDR3 length: 12 amino acids. Per germline, CDR1 SQVTM and CDR2 ANQGSEA. Trimming took off 4 bases at V and 0 bases at J, with 7 bases between the two ends. The CDR3: CSVGGSSYEQYF. Here the CDR3 DNA reads TGCAGCGTTGGGGGAAGCTCCTACGAGCAGTACTTC.

The V and J genes are TRBV11-2 and TRBJ2-5, with D tentatively TRBD1 or TRBD2 (7 bases each). CDR1 is SGHAT, CDR2 FQNNGV, per germline. Deletions cut 5 bases from V and 1 base from J, with 20 bases between. The CDR3 has 17 residues. The CDR3 DNA is TGTGCCAGCAGCGCTCGACAGGGAGGGGTCTTCCAAGAGACCCAGTACTTC. Translation: CASSARQGGVFQETQYF. Together with reference TRBV11-2 and TRBJ2-5, the CDR3 gives the full variable domain: EAGVAQSPRYKIIEKRQSVAFWCNPISGHATLYWYQQILGQGPKLLIQFQNNGVVDDSQLPKDRFSAERLKGVDSTLKIQPAKLEDSAVYLCASSARQGGVFQETQYFGPGTRLLVL.

This sequence joins TRBV10-2 and TRBJ1-4, with a tentative D call TRBD1 (6 bases). The CDR3 length is 14 residues. Trimming removed 8 bases at V and 8 bases at J, with 18 bases between. Germline CDR1 is WSHSY and CDR2 is SAAADI. CDR3: CASWRADSREKLFF. The CDR3 nucleotides are TGCGCCAGCTGGCGGGCGGACAGTCGGGAAAAACTGTTTTTT.

This clonotype was counted many times. The chain is built from TRBV10-3 and TRBJ1-1, with D possibly being TRBD1 (6 bases). The CDR3 consists of 17 residues. Trimming left V 0 bases short and J 1 base short, with 15 bases between. Germline-derived CDR1 and CDR2 are ENHRY and SYGVKD. CDR3 sequence (DNA): TGTGCCATCAGTGAGTCCGGGACACTACCTGGGAACACTGAAGCTTTCTTT. Amino acids: CAISESGTLPGNTEAFF.

This clonotype was observed a handful of times. The junction does not match germline at one end; this may be a read error. The gene calls are TRBV7-7 and TRBJ2-2; D perhaps matches TRBD2 (5 bases). Germline assignment: CDR1 SSHAT and CDR2 FNYEAQ (reference sequence). This CDR3 is 17 amino acids long. The CDR3 sequence: CASSLGGTTTGSRELFF. CDR3 in DNA: TGTGCTAGCAGCTTAGGTGGAACCACCACGGGATCACGGGAGCTGTTTTTT. The full variable domain, with the rest looked up from reference TRBV7-7 and TRBJ2-2, is GAGVSQSPRYKVTKRGQDVTLRCDPISSHATLYWYQQALGQGPEFLTYFNYEAQPDKSGLPSDRFSAERPEGSISTLTIQRTEQRDSAMYRCASSLGGTTTGSRELFFGEGSRLTVL.

On this clonotype: It may be a read error: a sequence one base away is much more abundant. The CDR3 loop reads CASSFGTDYGQYF. The CDR3 bases are TGTGCCAGCAGCTTCGGGACGGACTACGGGCAGTACTTC. The chain has TRBV11-3 and TRBJ2-7; the D gene is possibly TRBD2 (6 bases). Germline assignment: CDR1 SGHNT and CDR2 YENEEA. The CDR3 has 13 amino acids. The complete variable domain, with remaining parts taken from reference TRBV11-3 and TRBJ2-7, reads EAGVVQSPRYKIIEKKQPVAFWCNPISGHNTLYWYLQNLGQGPELLIRYENEEAVDDSQLPKDRFSAERLKGVDSTLKIQPAELGDSAVYLCASSFGTDYGQYFGPGTRLTVT.

The chain combines TRBV7-2 with TRBJ1-6; no reliable D call. CDR1 and CDR2 from the germline V gene are SGHTA and FQGNSA. The CDR3 totals 13 residues. The ends were cut back, 5 bases at V and 5 bases at J, with 7 bases in the middle. CDR3 DNA sequence: TGTGCCAGCAGCGGCATGAATAATTCACCCCTCCACTTT. This codes for CASSGMNNSPLHF.

CDR3 in DNA: TGTGCCACTATCGGCGGATACTATGGCTACACCTTC. Translating it yields CATIGGYYGYTF. The V gene is TRBV12-3 or TRBV12-4, the J gene TRBJ1-2; no clear D gene. The CDR3 consists of 12 residues. Trimming pared 10 bases from V and 3 bases from J, leaving 12 bases between.

The sample holds many counts of this clonotype. The J gene is TRBJ1-6, the V gene TRBV7-2, with 7 positions matching TRBD1. V shed 5 bases, J shed 10 bases, and the junction held 11 bases outside the gene matches. Germline V gene lookup returns CDR1 SGHTA and CDR2 FQGNSA. The CDR3 is 15 residues long. Here the CDR3 DNA reads TGTGCCAGCAGCCCCCGACAGGGACAAGGCTCACCCCTCCACTTT. Encoded protein: CASSPRQGQGSPLHF.

Details on this clonotype: It may be a read error: a sequence one base away is much more abundant. The CDR3 DNA follows: TGTGCCAGCGGCCCGTGGAGACAAGAGACCCAGTACTTC. Its translation is CASGPWRQETQYF. The chain joins TRBV7-9 to TRBJ2-5; D is unresolved. CDR1 SEHNR and CDR2 FQNEAQ come from the germline V gene (reference sequence). The CDR3 has 13 residues. The germline V and J ends were trimmed by 8 bases and 2 bases, with 12 bases remaining between them.

This clonotype has ten or more counts. The chain employs TRBV20-1 and TRBJ2-5; possibly TRBD1 for D (7 bases). The CDR3 contains 14 residues. V was pared by 2 bases and J by 5 bases, with 15 bases between. Germline-derived CDR1 and CDR2 are DFQATT and SNEGSKA (reference sequence). CDR3 in DNA: TGCAGTGCTAGACCACCGACAGGGAGGGAGACCCAGTACTTC. Residues: CSARPPTGRETQYF.

V and J are TRBV29-1 and TRBJ2-7; a possible D gene is TRBD2 (6 bases). Per germline, CDR1 SQVTM and CDR2 ANQGSEA. This CDR3 region has 12 residues. Trimming removed 8 bases from V and 4 bases from J, with 15 bases in between. In DNA form, the CDR3 reads TGCAGCAGTTACCCTGGGGGGTACGAGCAGTACTTC. Its translation: CSSYPGGYEQYF.

This chain links TRBV7-3 with TRBJ2-2; D possibly corresponds to TRBD2 (5 bases). Germline V CDR1 and CDR2: SGHTA, FQGTGA. V lost 2 bases and J 1 base, leaving 11 bases between the germline ends. This CDR3 has 16 residues. The CDR3 is CASSLLGNLNTGELFF. For the CDR3, the DNA is TGTGCCAGCAGCTTACTCGGGAATTTGAACACCGGGGAGCTGTTTTTT.

The rearrangement links TRBV19 to TRBJ1-1, with 7 bases that match TRBD1. The CDR3 is 13 residues long. From germline, CDR1 is LNHDA and CDR2 SQIVND (reference sequence). V shed 3 bases, J shed 6 bases, and the junction held 4 bases outside the gene matches. The CDR3 reads CASSIKGAAEAFF. CDR3 DNA: TGTGCCAGTAGTATTAAGGGGGCGGCTGAAGCTTTCTTT. Full variable domain (missing parts from reference TRBV19 and TRBJ1-1): DGGITQSPKYLFRKEGQNVTLSCEQNLNHDAMYWYRQDPGQGLRLIYYSQIVNDFQKGDIAEGYSVSREKKESFPLTVTSAQKNPTAFYLCASSIKGAAEAFFGQGTRLTVV.

This clonotype was seen more than once but under ten times. The gene calls are TRBV5-4 and TRBJ2-6, with 8 positions matching TRBD2. The CDR3 is 15 amino acids. The germline V gene encodes CDR1 SGHNT and CDR2 YYREEE (reference sequence). V lost 7 bases, J lost 4 bases, and 7 bases stayed unmatched. CDR3 protein: CASGTRLSGANVLTF. The CDR3 DNA reads as TGTGCCAGCGGGACTAGGCTGTCCGGGGCCAACGTCCTGACTTTC.